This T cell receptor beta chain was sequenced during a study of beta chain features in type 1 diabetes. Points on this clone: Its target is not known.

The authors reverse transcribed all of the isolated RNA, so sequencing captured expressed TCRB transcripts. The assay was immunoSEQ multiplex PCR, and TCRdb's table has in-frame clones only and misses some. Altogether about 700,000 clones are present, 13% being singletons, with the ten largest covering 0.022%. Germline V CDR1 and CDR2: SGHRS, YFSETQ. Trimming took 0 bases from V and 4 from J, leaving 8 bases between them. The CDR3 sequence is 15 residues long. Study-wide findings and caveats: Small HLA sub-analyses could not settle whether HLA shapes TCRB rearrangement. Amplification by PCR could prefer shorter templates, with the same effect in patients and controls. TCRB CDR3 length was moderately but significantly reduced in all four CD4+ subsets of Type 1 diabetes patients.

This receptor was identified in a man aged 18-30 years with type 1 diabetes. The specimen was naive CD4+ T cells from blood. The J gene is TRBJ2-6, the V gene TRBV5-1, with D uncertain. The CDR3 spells CASSLAEAGANVLTF. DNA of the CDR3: TGCGCCAGCAGCTTGGCTGAGGCGGGGGCCAACGTCCTGACTTTC.